This entry lists 20 T cell receptor beta chains sequenced from one sample in a study of T cell changes during pregnancy in multiple sclerosis. Some clones are missing from TCRdb's copy, which holds only in-frame ones; the method was immunoSEQ multiplex PCR. The data hold 35,000 to 55,000 clones, with approximately 92% observed a single time. Specimen: peripheral blood. The receptors shown here come from a female donor with multiple sclerosis, enrolled in a pregnancy study.

This chain links TRBV7-6 with TRBJ2-1; no clear D gene. The V and J ends lost 1 base and 5 bases respectively, with 9 bases between them. This CDR3 comprises 14 residues. Germline loops: CDR1 SGHVS, CDR2 FNYEAQ. Written as DNA, the CDR3 is TGTGCCAGCAGCTTAGTACAGCTACACAATGAGCAGTTCTTC. The encoded protein is CASSLVQLHNEQFF.

The rearrangement joins TRBV2 to TRBJ1-1; D perhaps matches TRBD1 (5 bases). Trimming took 2 bases from V and 8 from J, leaving 12 bases between them. Germline V gene sequence: CDR1 SNHLY, CDR2 FYNNEI. There are 13 residues in the CDR3. The DNA for the CDR3 is TGTGCCAGCAGTGAAAGTGAGTGGACAGAAGCTTTCTTT. Translation gives CASSESEWTEAFF.

This clone occurred once. CDR3 sequence (DNA): TGCGCCAGCAGCCAAGATGGGGGGGGCTATCAGCCCCAGCATTTT. Translated, it gives CASSQDGGGYQPQHF. The J gene is TRBJ1-5, the V gene TRBV4-3; tentative D call: TRBD1 (6 bases). The CDR3 loop spans 15 amino acids. CDR1 is LGHNA and CDR2 is YSLEER in the germline V gene. Trimming took 0 bases from V and 5 from J, leaving 11 bases between them.

V is TRBV7-9 and J is TRBJ1-3, with 7 positions matching TRBD1. The V gene's germline CDR1 is SEHNR and CDR2 FQNEAQ (reference sequence). The CDR3 sequence is 15 residues long. The V and J ends lost 1 base and 3 bases, in that order; junction bases with no gene match: 3. The CDR3 is CASSLGQGDGNTIYF. DNA of the CDR3: TGTGCCAGCAGCTTAGGACAGGGAGATGGAAACACCATATATTTT.

The J gene is TRBJ2-7, the V gene TRBV11-2; possible D gene TRBD2, 6 bases. CDR1 SGHAT and CDR2 FQNNGV come from the germline V gene. V was cut by 5 bases and J by 8 bases, with 13 bases left in between. The CDR3 totals 12 residues. CDR3 region: CASSQGLLQQYF. CDR3 DNA sequence: TGTGCCAGCAGCCAAGGACTATTACAGCAGTACTTC.

This rearrangement joins TRBV7-9 to TRBJ2-1; D remains ambiguous. Trimming removed 5 bases at V and 7 bases at J, with 9 bases between. Germline V gene data show CDR1 as SEHNR and CDR2 as FQNEAQ (reference sequence). The CDR3 loop spans 12 amino acids. The CDR3 sequence: CASSPAGNEQFF. The DNA of the CDR3 is TGTGCCAGCAGCCCCGCCGGGAATGAGCAGTTCTTC. Filled out from reference TRBV7-9 and TRBJ2-1, the complete variable domain reads DTGVSQNPRHKITKRGQNVTFRCDPISEHNRLYWYRQTLGQGPEFLTYFQNEAQLEKSRLLSDRFSAERPKGSFSTLEIQRTEQGDSAMYLCASSPAGNEQFFGPGTRLTVL.

The chain carries TRBV2 and TRBJ2-7; 8 bases agree with TRBD1. Germline trimming cut 6 bases from V and 0 bases from J; bases unmatched to any gene: 4. The germline V gene has CDR1 SNHLY and CDR2 FYNNEI. The CDR3 spans 14 residues. The CDR3 loop reads CASREQGVSYEQYF. The CDR3 DNA reads TGTGCCAGCAGGGAACAGGGGGTCTCCTACGAGCAGTACTTC.

The genes are TRBV25-1 and TRBJ2-5; D unresolved. The V gene lost 1 base and the J gene lost 0 bases, with 12 bases spanning the gap. From germline, CDR1 is MGHDK and CDR2 SYGVNS. CDR3 length: 16 residues. CDR3 residues: CASSEWSGYDQETQYF. The CDR3 DNA is TGTGCCAGCAGTGAATGGTCGGGCTACGACCAAGAGACCCAGTACTTC.

V is TRBV5-6 and J is TRBJ2-7; TRBD2 agrees at 8 bases. This CDR3 has 18 residues. Germline CDR1 is SGHDT and CDR2 is YYEEEE. Trimming at V came to 0 bases and at J to 2 bases, leaving 13 bases not matched to a gene. Written as DNA, the CDR3 is TGTGCCAGCAGCTTGGAGGCTAGCGGGTGGCTAGATACCTACGAGCAGTACTTC. Translating gives CASSLEASGWLDTYEQYF.

The chain has TRBV5-1 and TRBJ1-5; D might be TRBD1 (6 bases). V was shortened by 0 bases and J by 7 bases, with 14 bases between the two germline ends. The length of the CDR3 is 15 residues. Germline V CDR1 and CDR2: SGHRS, YFSETQ. The CDR3 loop reads CASSLAPGAVQPQHF. CDR3 nucleotides: TGCGCCAGCAGCTTGGCCCCAGGGGCGGTGCAGCCCCAGCATTTT.

The V and J genes are TRBV7-9 and TRBJ2-5; D is uncertain. Trimming stripped 6 bases from V and 5 bases from J, with 10 bases between. The CDR3 sequence is 12 residues long. Germline-derived CDR1 and CDR2 are SEHNR and FQNEAQ (reference sequence). CDR3 sequence reads: CASRSRMETQYF. For the CDR3, the DNA is TGTGCCAGCAGGTCCCGAATGGAGACCCAGTACTTC.

The rearrangement links TRBV5-4 to TRBJ1-1; D gene uncertain. The CDR3 extends over 14 amino acids. CDR1 and CDR2 (germline): SGHNT, YYREEE (reference sequence). V was shortened by 1 base and J by 8 bases, with 15 bases between the two germline ends. CDR3 coding DNA: TGTGCCAGCAGCTTGACACCGCAGCGCGACGAAGCTTTCTTT. It encodes CASSLTPQRDEAFF.

The chain uses TRBV28 and TRBJ1-2; tentatively, D is TRBD1 (6 bases). Germline CDR1 MDHEN, CDR2 SYDVKM. The V gene lost 6 bases and the J gene lost 4 bases, with 12 bases spanning the gap. The CDR3 sequence is 13 residues long. As DNA, the CDR3 is TGTGCCAGCAGCGCGGGACACTCCTATGGCTACACCTTC. It encodes CASSAGHSYGYTF.

The chain has TRBV30 and TRBJ1-4; D ambiguous. Germline CDR1 reads GTSNPN; CDR2 reads SVGIG (reference sequence). The CDR3 totals 14 residues. V lost 5 bases to trimming and J lost 8 bases, with 18 bases between them. The chain's CDR3 is CAWEFGSKPEKLFF. The CDR3 DNA reads TGTGCCTGGGAATTCGGGTCTAAGCCGGAAAAACTGTTTTTT. Filled out from reference TRBV30 and TRBJ1-4, the complete variable domain reads SQTIHQWPATLVQPVGSPLSLECTVEGTSNPNLYWYRQAAGRGLQLLFYSVGIGQISSEVPQNLSASRPQDRQFILSSKKLLLSDSGFYLCAWEFGSKPEKLFFGSGTQLSVL.

V and J are TRBV5-1 and TRBJ2-7; tentative D call: TRBD2 (6 bases). CDR1 is SGHRS and CDR2 is YFSETQ in the germline V gene. The CDR3 consists of 14 residues. Trimming took off 1 base at V and 2 bases at J, with 10 bases between the two ends. The CDR3 region is CASSLNSGPYEQYF. The CDR3 DNA sequence: TGCGCCAGCAGCTTGAATAGCGGTCCCTACGAGCAGTACTTC.

The chain joins TRBV7-2 to TRBJ2-3; D not certain. In germline, CDR1 is SGHTA, CDR2 FQGNSA. V was pared by 3 bases and J by 1 base, with 8 bases between. This CDR3 is 14 amino acids long. The CDR3 loop is CASSLIRGTDTQYF. CDR3 DNA: TGTGCCAGCAGCTTGATCCGGGGCACAGATACGCAGTATTTT.

The rearrangement uses TRBV7-3 and TRBJ2-7, with D possibly TRBD2 on 7 matching bases. CDR3 length: 15 residues. The V end was cut by 2 bases, the J end by 2 bases, with 13 bases between. The germline gives CDR1 SGHTA, CDR2 FQGTGA. CDR3 region: CASSLAGGAPYEQYF. In DNA, the CDR3 is TGTGCCAGCAGCTTAGCTGGGGGGGCGCCCTACGAGCAGTACTTC.

V is TRBV7-3 and J is TRBJ2-2; perhaps TRBD2 as D (5 bases). The CDR3 has 15 residues. V was trimmed by 2 bases and J by 8 bases, leaving 15 bases between them. CDR1 SGHTA and CDR2 FQGTGA come from the germline V gene. The CDR3 protein is CASSLGVRTAGELFF. The DNA of the CDR3 is TGTGCCAGCAGCTTAGGCGTGAGGACTGCTGGGGAGCTGTTTTTT.

V is TRBV27 and J is TRBJ2-7; tentative D call: TRBD1 (8 bases). V lost 6 bases and J lost 6, with 18 bases in between. CDR3 length: 14 amino acids. CDR1 is MNHEY, CDR2 SMNVEV, per germline (reference sequence). The CDR3 sequence is CASSDRGGPLEQYF. The DNA for the CDR3 is TGTGCCAGCAGCGACAGGGGAGGGCCTCTCGAGCAGTACTTC.

The rearrangement links TRBV9 to TRBJ2-7, with 7 bases fitting TRBD2. The CDR3 is made up of 14 amino acids. From germline, CDR1 is SGDLS and CDR2 YYNGEE. J gave up 1 base and V 4 bases, and 5 bases lay outside the gene matches. CDR3 in amino acids: CASSSGGLSYEQYF. CDR3 nucleotide sequence: TGTGCCAGCAGCTCGGGAGGCCTATCCTACGAGCAGTACTTC.